The rows below give T cell receptor beta chains drawn from one sample of a study of T-cell reconstitution after alpha-beta-depleted transplantation in children. TCRdb independently ran MiXCR on the PCR reads; one entry per CDR3 protein. Here the sample spans fewer than 700,000 distinct CDR3 sequences, 23% being singletons. Specimen: PBMCs, mostly from graft donor cells, collected 360 days after TCRalphabeta/CD19-depleted stem cell transplant. Receptors were obtained from a boy in the first two years of life who had a stem cell transplant for acute myeloid leukemia, so the T cells may come from the graft donor. The CDR3 runs from the conserved cysteine through the conserved F or W. The D gene is left open where the match is weak. Expanded clones are given a class, and other clones once, few, many or no size at all.

J gene: TRBJ1-1; D gene: -; clone size: many; V gene: TRBV3-1; CDR3 DNA: TGTGCCAGCAGCCTTCCCCGACGGACAGATGAAGCTTTCTTT; CDR3 protein: CASSLPRRTDEAFF
J gene: TRBJ2-3; D gene: -; clone size: many; V gene: TRBV29-1; CDR3 DNA: TGCAGCGCAAATCAGGGCAGGCCAGATACGCAGTATTTT; CDR3 protein: CSANQGRPDTQYF
J gene: TRBJ2-3; D gene: TRBD2; clone size: many; V gene: TRBV12-3/TRBV12-4; CDR3 DNA: TGTGCCAGCAGGCCCGCGGGGGGAAGCACAGATACGCAGTATTTT; CDR3 protein: CASRPAGGSTDTQYF
J gene: TRBJ1-2; D gene: -; clone size: many; V gene: TRBV12-3/TRBV12-4; CDR3 DNA: TGTGCCAGCAGTTTTGGGGGCACTAACTATGGCTACACCTTC; CDR3 protein: CASSFGGTNYGYTF
J gene: TRBJ1-1; D gene: -; clone size: -; V gene: TRBV29-1; CDR3 DNA: TGCAGCGTGATTGACACTGAAGCTTTCTTT; CDR3 protein: CSVIDTEAFF
J gene: TRBJ2-1; D gene: -; clone size: -; V gene: TRBV5-1; CDR3 DNA: TGCGCCAGCAGCGCATCCGGGACTCCTAACAATGAGCAGTTCTTC; CDR3 protein: CASSASGTPNNEQFF
J gene: TRBJ2-7; D gene: -; clone size: many; V gene: TRBV29-1; CDR3 DNA: TGCAGCGTTGTTGGCCCGTACTATTACGAGCAGTACTTC; CDR3 protein: CSVVGPYYYEQYF
J gene: TRBJ2-1; D gene: -; clone size: -; V gene: TRBV19; CDR3 DNA: TGTGCCAGTAGTGCCCGGGGTCGAGGAGCGTCCTACAATGAGCAGTTCTTC; CDR3 protein: CASSARGRGASYNEQFF
J gene: TRBJ1-1; D gene: -; clone size: few; V gene: TRBV25-1; CDR3 DNA: TGTGCCAGCAGTGAATCAGGGCCCACTGAAGCTTTCTTT; CDR3 protein: CASSESGPTEAFF
J gene: TRBJ1-5; D gene: -; clone size: many; V gene: TRBV20-1; CDR3 DNA: TGCAGTGCTGAGAGATATAGCAATCAGCCCCAGCATTTT; CDR3 protein: CSAERYSNQPQHF
J gene: TRBJ2-3; D gene: -; clone size: many; V gene: TRBV12-3/TRBV12-4; CDR3 DNA: TGTGCCAGCAGCCGCCAACTAGGGACAGATACGCAGTATTTT; CDR3 protein: CASSRQLGTDTQYF
J gene: TRBJ2-3; D gene: -; clone size: -; V gene: TRBV20-1; CDR3 DNA: TGCAGTGCTAGAGTGCCGGTCTGGCAGGGCCGGACAGATACGCAGTATTTT; CDR3 protein: CSARVPVWQGRTDTQYF
J gene: TRBJ2-5; D gene: TRBD2; clone size: few; V gene: TRBV24-1; CDR3 DNA: TGTGCCACCAGTGAGGCGGCGGGGGGCCAAGAGACCCAGTACTTC; CDR3 protein: CATSEAAGGQETQYF
J gene: TRBJ2-1; D gene: TRBD2; clone size: many; V gene: TRBV12-3/TRBV12-4; CDR3 DNA: TGTGCCAGCAGAGGCCCTAGCGGGGGGTCTAATGAGCAGTTCTTC; CDR3 protein: CASRGPSGGSNEQFF
J gene: TRBJ2-2; D gene: -; clone size: many; V gene: TRBV9; CDR3 DNA: TGTGCCAGCAGCGTAGCTACGGCTAGCAGGGCCGGGGAGCTGTTTTTT; CDR3 protein: CASSVATASRAGELFF
J gene: TRBJ2-1; D gene: -; clone size: -; V gene: TRBV12-3/TRBV12-4; CDR3 DNA: TGTGCCAGCAGCCCCGGAGGGACAGCCTACAATGAGCAGTTCTTC; CDR3 protein: CASSPGGTAYNEQFF
J gene: TRBJ2-2; D gene: -; clone size: few; V gene: TRBV28; CDR3 DNA: TGTGCCAGCAGACCGAACCAGGGGAGCTTTCGTTCGATCACCGGGGAGCTGTTTTTT; CDR3 protein: CASRPNQGSFRSITGELFF
J gene: TRBJ2-1; D gene: -; clone size: -; V gene: TRBV24-1; CDR3 DNA: TGTGCCATCCCTGTCGGGGGCTATTACAATGAGCAGTTCTTC; CDR3 protein: CAIPVGGYYNEQFF
J gene: TRBJ2-7; D gene: TRBD2; clone size: -; V gene: TRBV6-5; CDR3 DNA: TGTGCCAGCAGTCACGGGCCAGGGAGGGGATTGAGCTACGAGCAGTACTTC; CDR3 protein: CASSHGPGRGLSYEQYF
J gene: TRBJ2-1; D gene: -; clone size: -; V gene: TRBV18; CDR3 DNA: TGTGCCAGCTCATCTACAGGGGAGGAAAACAATGAGCAGTTCTTC; CDR3 protein: CASSSTGEENNEQFF
J gene: TRBJ2-1; D gene: TRBD2; clone size: -; V gene: TRBV20-1; CDR3 DNA: TGCAGTGCTAATAGCGGGGGCCTTACCTCCTACAATGAGCAGTTCTTC; CDR3 protein: CSANSGGLTSYNEQFF
J gene: TRBJ2-6; D gene: TRBD1; clone size: -; V gene: TRBV20-1; CDR3 DNA: TGCAGTGCTGGGGACAGGGGGCGCGCTGGGGCCAACGTCCTGACTTTC; CDR3 protein: CSAGDRGRAGANVLTF
J gene: TRBJ1-5; D gene: -; clone size: few; V gene: TRBV12-3/TRBV12-4; CDR3 DNA: TGTGCCAGCAGACCCTCGGGACGCAGCAATCAGCCCCAGCATTTT; CDR3 protein: CASRPSGRSNQPQHF
J gene: TRBJ2-1; D gene: TRBD2; clone size: -; V gene: TRBV12-3/TRBV12-4; CDR3 DNA: TGTGCCAGCAGTACCCGGACTAGCGGCCCCATTAACAATGAGCAGTTCTTC; CDR3 protein: CASSTRTSGPINNEQFF
J gene: TRBJ2-5; D gene: -; clone size: -; V gene: TRBV6-5; CDR3 DNA: TGTGCCAGCAGTTACTCCCAGCAAGAGACCCAGTACTTC; CDR3 protein: CASSYSQQETQYF
J gene: TRBJ2-4; D gene: TRBD2; clone size: -; V gene: TRBV7-9; CDR3 DNA: TGTGCCAGCAGCCGACTAGGCGGGGGCATTCAGTACTTC; CDR3 protein: CASSRLGGGIQYF
J gene: TRBJ2-2; D gene: -; clone size: few; V gene: TRBV6-1; CDR3 DNA: TGTGCCAGCAGTGACAGGGGTGCCGGGGAGCTGTTTTTT; CDR3 protein: CASSDRGAGELFF
J gene: TRBJ2-1; D gene: -; clone size: -; V gene: TRBV29-1; CDR3 DNA: TGCAGCGTTGGTCGGGGGGCGGGGAATGAGCAGTTCTTC; CDR3 protein: CSVGRGAGNEQFF
J gene: TRBJ1-1; D gene: -; clone size: -; V gene: TRBV7-3; CDR3 DNA: TGTGCCAGCAGCTTAAGTGGGGGTTGGGGGACTGAAGCTTTCTTT; CDR3 protein: CASSLSGGWGTEAFF
J gene: TRBJ1-6; D gene: -; clone size: many; V gene: TRBV7-9; CDR3 DNA: TGTGCCAGCAGACTAGACGGACCCCCCTATAATTCACCCCTCCACTTT; CDR3 protein: CASRLDGPPYNSPLHF
J gene: TRBJ1-4; D gene: TRBD1; clone size: -; V gene: TRBV4-3; CDR3 DNA: TGCGCCAGCAGCCAAGCATCCCGGACAGGGGGGAATGAAAAACTGTTTTTT; CDR3 protein: CASSQASRTGGNEKLFF
J gene: TRBJ2-7; D gene: TRBD2; clone size: -; V gene: TRBV10-3; CDR3 DNA: TGTGCCATCAGTATGCGGGGGGCCCACTACGAGCAGTACTTC; CDR3 protein: CAISMRGAHYEQYF
J gene: TRBJ2-5; D gene: -; clone size: many; V gene: TRBV29-1; CDR3 DNA: TGCAGCGTTGAGCGGGTACCTCAAGAGACCCAGTACTTC; CDR3 protein: CSVERVPQETQYF
J gene: TRBJ2-1; D gene: -; clone size: many; V gene: TRBV20-1; CDR3 DNA: TGCAGTGCTTGGGGGGACTCTTCGAGCTCCTACAATGAGCAGTTCTTC; CDR3 protein: CSAWGDSSSSYNEQFF
J gene: TRBJ2-1; D gene: -; clone size: few; V gene: TRBV12-3/TRBV12-4; CDR3 DNA: TGTGCCAGCAGTTCTAACACCTTCGGTGGGTCCTACAATGAGCAGTTCTTC; CDR3 protein: CASSSNTFGGSYNEQFF
J gene: TRBJ1-1; D gene: -; clone size: few; V gene: TRBV24-1; CDR3 DNA: TGTGCCACCAGTAAAGGACAGTACACTGAAGCTTTCTTT; CDR3 protein: CATSKGQYTEAFF
J gene: TRBJ2-1; D gene: TRBD1; clone size: many; V gene: TRBV29-1; CDR3 DNA: TGCAGCGTTGAATGGGTGTACAGGGGGACAGGCCTCCTATCCTACAATGAGCAGTTCTTC; CDR3 protein: CSVEWVYRGTGLLSYNEQFF
J gene: TRBJ2-5; D gene: -; clone size: -; V gene: TRBV10-3; CDR3 DNA: TGTGCCATCGGACCGGGCCCGCAAGAGACCCAGTACTTC; CDR3 protein: CAIGPGPQETQYF
J gene: TRBJ1-1; D gene: -; clone size: many; V gene: TRBV5-1; CDR3 DNA: TGCGCCAGCAGCTTCCTCGGGGGGGCAGCGAACACTGAAGCTTTCTTT; CDR3 protein: CASSFLGGAANTEAFF
J gene: TRBJ2-2; D gene: -; clone size: many; V gene: TRBV27; CDR3 DNA: TGTGCCAGCAGTTTCCGGGACCCATTTTCAGGCACCGGGGAGCTGTTTTTT; CDR3 protein: CASSFRDPFSGTGELFF
J gene: TRBJ2-2; D gene: -; clone size: many; V gene: TRBV7-2; CDR3 DNA: TGTGCCAGCAGCTTAGAACCCCTTGGGGACACCGGGGAGCTGTTTTTT; CDR3 protein: CASSLEPLGDTGELFF
J gene: TRBJ2-3; D gene: -; clone size: -; V gene: TRBV11-2; CDR3 DNA: TGTGCCAGCAGCTTATTCGAGGGATACTATAGCACAGATACGCAGTATTTT; CDR3 protein: CASSLFEGYYSTDTQYF
J gene: TRBJ1-3; D gene: -; clone size: -; V gene: TRBV7-9; CDR3 DNA: TGTGCCAGCATGGCAGGCGGAAACACCATATATTTT; CDR3 protein: CASMAGGNTIYF
J gene: TRBJ2-5; D gene: TRBD2; clone size: many; V gene: TRBV20-1; CDR3 DNA: TGCAGTGCTAGAGACCCAAGGAGCGGGGAAGAGACCCAGTACTTC; CDR3 protein: CSARDPRSGEETQYF
J gene: TRBJ2-5; D gene: TRBD1; clone size: -; V gene: TRBV6-1; CDR3 DNA: TGTGCCAGCAGTCGGGACAGGGACCAAGAGACCCAGTACTTC; CDR3 protein: CASSRDRDQETQYF
J gene: TRBJ1-3; D gene: -; clone size: -; V gene: TRBV7-6; CDR3 DNA: TGTGCCAGCAGCTTAGCGTGGGGGGAGAGCTCTGGAAACACCATATATTTT; CDR3 protein: CASSLAWGESSGNTIYF
J gene: TRBJ1-1; D gene: -; clone size: -; V gene: TRBV7-9; CDR3 DNA: TGTGCCAGCAGCTTTTCCCGAGGAGCTTTCTTT; CDR3 protein: CASSFSRGAFF
J gene: TRBJ1-1; D gene: -; clone size: -; V gene: TRBV20-1; CDR3 DNA: TGCAGTGCTAGAGCCCGTTGGCAGCTGACTGAAGCTTTCTTT; CDR3 protein: CSARARWQLTEAFF
J gene: TRBJ1-6; D gene: TRBD1; clone size: -; V gene: TRBV20-1; CDR3 DNA: TGCAGTGCTTTAGGACAGGTGGATAATTCACCCCTCCACTTT; CDR3 protein: CSALGQVDNSPLHF
J gene: TRBJ2-7; D gene: -; clone size: -; V gene: TRBV15; CDR3 DNA: TGTGCCACCAGCAGGGACGACAGCTACGAGCAGTACTTC; CDR3 protein: CATSRDDSYEQYF
J gene: TRBJ2-5; D gene: -; clone size: many; V gene: TRBV29-1; CDR3 DNA: TGCAGCGTTGGCGGAGTAGGGCAAGAGACCCAGTACTTC; CDR3 protein: CSVGGVGQETQYF
J gene: TRBJ2-1; D gene: TRBD2; clone size: -; V gene: TRBV7-9; CDR3 DNA: TGTGCCAGCGGGAGGGGAAATTCCTACAATGAGCAGTTCTTC; CDR3 protein: CASGRGNSYNEQFF
J gene: TRBJ2-7; D gene: -; clone size: -; V gene: TRBV6-2/TRBV6-3; CDR3 DNA: TGTGCCAGCAGTACCGACAGGGGAGGGACCTACGAGCAGTACTTC; CDR3 protein: CASSTDRGGTYEQYF